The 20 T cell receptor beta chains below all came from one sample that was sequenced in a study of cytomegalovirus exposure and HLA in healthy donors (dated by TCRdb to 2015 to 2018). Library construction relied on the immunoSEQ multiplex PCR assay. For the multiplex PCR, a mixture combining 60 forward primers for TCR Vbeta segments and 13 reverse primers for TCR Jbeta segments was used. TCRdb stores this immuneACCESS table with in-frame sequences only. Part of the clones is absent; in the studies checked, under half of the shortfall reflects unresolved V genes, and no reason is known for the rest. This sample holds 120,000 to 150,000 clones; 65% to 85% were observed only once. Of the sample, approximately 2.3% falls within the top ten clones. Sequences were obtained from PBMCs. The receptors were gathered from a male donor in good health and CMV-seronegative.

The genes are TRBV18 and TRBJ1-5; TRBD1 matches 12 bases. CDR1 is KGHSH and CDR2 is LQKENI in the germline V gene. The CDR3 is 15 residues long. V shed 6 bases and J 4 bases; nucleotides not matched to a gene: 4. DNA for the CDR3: TGTGCCAGCTCTCCGGGACAGGGGGCGAATCAGCCCCAGCATTTT. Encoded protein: CASSPGQGANQPQHF.

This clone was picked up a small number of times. The CDR3 spells CASSSPNTSGIREQFF. The CDR3 nucleotides read TGTGCCAGCAGCTCCCCGAATACTAGCGGGATTAGGGAGCAGTTCTTC. V and J are TRBV7-3 and TRBJ2-1, with 10 bases fitting TRBD2. This CDR3 is built from 16 residues. CDR1 and CDR2 (germline): SGHTA, FQGTGA. V shed 4 bases and J 10 bases; nucleotides not matched to a gene: 13.

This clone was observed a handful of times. The DNA of the CDR3 is TGTGCCAGTAGTATCCCTAGCGGGAGGACTCTCACCGGGGAGCTGTTTTTT. This codes for CASSIPSGRTLTGELFF. The rearrangement uses TRBV19 and TRBJ2-2; 11 bases agree with TRBD2. Germline V gene data show CDR1 as LNHDA and CDR2 as SQIVND (reference sequence). The trim removed 3 bases at V and 4 bases at J, leaving 7 bases unmatched. The CDR3 covers 17 residues.

CDR3 residues: CASSELTVYNEQFF. The CDR3 coding sequence is TGTGCCAGTAGTGAACTGACAGTCTACAATGAGCAGTTCTTC. The V gene is TRBV19, the J gene TRBJ2-1; TRBD1 might be the D (5 bases). Trimming left V 5 bases short and J 3 bases short, with 11 bases between. The CDR3 length is 14 residues. The germline V gene encodes CDR1 LNHDA and CDR2 SQIVND (reference sequence).

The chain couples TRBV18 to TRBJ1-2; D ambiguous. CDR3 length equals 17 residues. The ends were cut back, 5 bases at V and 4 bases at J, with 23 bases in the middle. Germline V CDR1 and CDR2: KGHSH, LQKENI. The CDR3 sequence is CASSKFIGEGDLYGYTF. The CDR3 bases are TGTGCCAGCTCAAAGTTCATTGGGGAGGGAGATCTCTATGGCTACACCTTC.

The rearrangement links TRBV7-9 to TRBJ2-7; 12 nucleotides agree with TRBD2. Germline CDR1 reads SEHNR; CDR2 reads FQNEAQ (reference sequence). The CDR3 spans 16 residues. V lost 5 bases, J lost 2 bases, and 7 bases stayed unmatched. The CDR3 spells CASSPWTSGTPYEQYF. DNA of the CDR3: TGTGCCAGCAGCCCTTGGACTAGCGGGACTCCCTACGAGCAGTACTTC.

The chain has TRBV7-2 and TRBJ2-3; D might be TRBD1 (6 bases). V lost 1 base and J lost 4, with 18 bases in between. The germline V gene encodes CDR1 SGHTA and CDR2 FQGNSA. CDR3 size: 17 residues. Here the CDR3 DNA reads TGTGCCAGCAGCTTAGGGTTGGGTAGGACAGCCGCAGATACGCAGTATTTT. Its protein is CASSLGLGRTAADTQYF.

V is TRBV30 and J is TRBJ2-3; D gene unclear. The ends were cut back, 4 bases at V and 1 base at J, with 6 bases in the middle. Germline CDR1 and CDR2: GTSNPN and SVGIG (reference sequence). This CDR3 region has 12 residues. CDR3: CAWNPGTDTQYF. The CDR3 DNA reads TGTGCCTGGAATCCGGGCACAGATACGCAGTATTTT. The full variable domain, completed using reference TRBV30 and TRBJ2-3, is SQTIHQWPATLVQPVGSPLSLECTVEGTSNPNLYWYRQAAGRGLQLLFYSVGIGQISSEVPQNLSASRPQDRQFILSSKKLLLSDSGFYLCAWNPGTDTQYFGPGTRLTVL.

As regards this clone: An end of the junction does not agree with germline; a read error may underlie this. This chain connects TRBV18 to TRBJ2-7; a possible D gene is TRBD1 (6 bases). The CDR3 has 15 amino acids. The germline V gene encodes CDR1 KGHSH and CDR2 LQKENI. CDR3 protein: CASAPFRQANYEQYF. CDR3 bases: TGTGCCAGCGCACCATTCCGACAGGCGAACTACGAGCAGTACTTC.

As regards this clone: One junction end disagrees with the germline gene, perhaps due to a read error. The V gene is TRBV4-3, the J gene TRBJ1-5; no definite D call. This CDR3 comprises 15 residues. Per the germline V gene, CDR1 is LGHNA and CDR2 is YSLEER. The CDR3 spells CASSQVEGFDQPQHF. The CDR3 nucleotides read TGCGCCAGCAGCCAAGTGGAGGGTTTTGATCAACCCCAGCATTTT.

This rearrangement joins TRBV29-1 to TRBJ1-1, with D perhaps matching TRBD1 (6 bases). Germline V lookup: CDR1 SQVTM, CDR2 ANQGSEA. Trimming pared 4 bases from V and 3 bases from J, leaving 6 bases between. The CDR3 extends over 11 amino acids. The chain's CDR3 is CSVAGDTEAFF. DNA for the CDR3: TGCAGCGTTGCAGGGGACACTGAAGCTTTCTTT.

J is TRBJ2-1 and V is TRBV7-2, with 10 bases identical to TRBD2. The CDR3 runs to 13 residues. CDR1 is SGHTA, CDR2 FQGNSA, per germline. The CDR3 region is CATGLASYNEQFF. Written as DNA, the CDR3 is TGTGCAACGGGACTAGCGTCCTACAATGAGCAGTTCTTC.

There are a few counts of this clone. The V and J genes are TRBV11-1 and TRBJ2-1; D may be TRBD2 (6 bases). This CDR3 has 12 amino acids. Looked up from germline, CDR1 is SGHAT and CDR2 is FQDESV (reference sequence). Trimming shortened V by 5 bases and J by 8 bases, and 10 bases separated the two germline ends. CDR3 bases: TGTGCCAGCAGCCCGGGGGTTTATGAGCAGTTCTTC. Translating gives CASSPGVYEQFF.

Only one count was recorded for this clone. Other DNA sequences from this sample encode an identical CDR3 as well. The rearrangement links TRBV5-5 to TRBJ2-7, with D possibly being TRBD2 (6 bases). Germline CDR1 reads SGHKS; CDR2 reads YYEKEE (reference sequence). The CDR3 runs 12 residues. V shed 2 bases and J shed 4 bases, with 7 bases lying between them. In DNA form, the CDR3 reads TGTGCCAGCAGCTTAGGAGGGTACGAGCAGTACTTC. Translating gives CASSLGGYEQYF.

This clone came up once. The CDR3 region is CASTYGGAVREQYF. As DNA, the CDR3 is TGCGCCAGCACGTACGGCGGAGCGGTCCGGGAGCAGTACTTC. The J gene is TRBJ2-7, the V gene TRBV5-1, with D tentatively TRBD2 (5 bases). V was pared by 6 bases and J by 7 bases, with 20 bases between. This CDR3 has 14 amino acids. Germline CDR1 is SGHRS and CDR2 is YFSETQ.

This chain's CDR3 is CASSLRPRNEKLFF. As DNA, the CDR3 is TGTGCCAGCAGTTTACGACCGCGGAATGAAAAACTGTTTTTT. The V and J genes are TRBV27 and TRBJ1-4; D remains ambiguous. Germline V gene sequence: CDR1 MNHEY, CDR2 SMNVEV (reference sequence). The CDR3 extends over 14 amino acids. The V gene lost 2 bases and the J gene lost 5 bases, with 9 bases spanning the gap.

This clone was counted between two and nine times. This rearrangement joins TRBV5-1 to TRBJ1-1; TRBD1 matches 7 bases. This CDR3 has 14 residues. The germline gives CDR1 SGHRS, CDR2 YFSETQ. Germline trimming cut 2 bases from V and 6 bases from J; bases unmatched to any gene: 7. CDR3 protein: CASSFQGEDAEAFF. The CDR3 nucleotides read TGCGCCAGCAGCTTCCAGGGGGAGGATGCTGAAGCTTTCTTT.

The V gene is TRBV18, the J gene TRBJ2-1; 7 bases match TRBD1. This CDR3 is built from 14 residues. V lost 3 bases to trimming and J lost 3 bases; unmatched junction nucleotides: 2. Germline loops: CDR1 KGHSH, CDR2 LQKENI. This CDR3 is CASSPGTDYNEQFF. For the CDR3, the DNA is TGTGCCAGCTCACCCGGGACAGACTACAATGAGCAGTTCTTC.

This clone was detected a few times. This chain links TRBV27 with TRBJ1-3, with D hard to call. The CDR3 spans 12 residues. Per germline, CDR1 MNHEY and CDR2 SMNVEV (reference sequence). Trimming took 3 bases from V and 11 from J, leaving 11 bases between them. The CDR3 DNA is TGTGCCAGCAGTTTTATAAAATGCGCCATATATTTT. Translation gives CASSFIKCAIYF.

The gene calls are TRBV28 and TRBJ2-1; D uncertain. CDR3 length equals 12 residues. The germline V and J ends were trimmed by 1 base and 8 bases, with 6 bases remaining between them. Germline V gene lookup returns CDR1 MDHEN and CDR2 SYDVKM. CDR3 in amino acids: CASSLSVYEQFF. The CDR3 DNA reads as TGTGCCAGCAGTTTATCGGTCTATGAGCAGTTCTTC.